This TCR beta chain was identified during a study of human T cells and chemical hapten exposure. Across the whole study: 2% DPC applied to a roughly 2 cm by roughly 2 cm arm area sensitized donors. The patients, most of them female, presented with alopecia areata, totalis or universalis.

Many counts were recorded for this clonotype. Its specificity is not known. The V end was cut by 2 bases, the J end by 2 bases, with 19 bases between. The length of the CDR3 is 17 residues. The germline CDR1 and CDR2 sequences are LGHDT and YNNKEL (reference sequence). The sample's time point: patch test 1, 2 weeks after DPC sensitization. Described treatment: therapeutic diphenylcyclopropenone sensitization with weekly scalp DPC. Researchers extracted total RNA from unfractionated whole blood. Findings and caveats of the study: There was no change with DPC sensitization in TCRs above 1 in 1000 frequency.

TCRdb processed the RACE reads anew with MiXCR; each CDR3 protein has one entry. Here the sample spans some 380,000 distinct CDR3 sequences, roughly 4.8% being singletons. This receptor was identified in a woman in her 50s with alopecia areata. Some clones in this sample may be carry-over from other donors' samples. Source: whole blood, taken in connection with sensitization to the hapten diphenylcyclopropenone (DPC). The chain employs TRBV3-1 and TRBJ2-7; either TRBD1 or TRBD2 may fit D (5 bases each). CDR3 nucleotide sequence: TGTGCCAGCAGCCAAAGTCTCGACAGTTGGGACCCCTACGAGCAGTACTTC. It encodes CASSQSLDSWDPYEQYF.